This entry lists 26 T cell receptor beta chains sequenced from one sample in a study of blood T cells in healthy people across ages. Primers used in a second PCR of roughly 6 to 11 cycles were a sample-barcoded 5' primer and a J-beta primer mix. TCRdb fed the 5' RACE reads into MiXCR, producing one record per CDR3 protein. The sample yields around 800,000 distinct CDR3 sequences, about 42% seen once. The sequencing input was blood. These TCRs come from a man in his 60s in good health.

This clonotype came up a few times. CDR3 nucleotides: TGCGCCAGCAGCCACGATAAGACAGGGAACACTGAAGCTTTCTTT. It encodes CASSHDKTGNTEAFF. The chain carries TRBV4-1 and TRBJ1-1; tentatively, D is TRBD1 (6 bases). Germline loops: CDR1 MGHRA, CDR2 YSYEKL. Trimming shortened V by 3 bases and J by 1 base, and 12 bases separated the two germline ends. This CDR3 is built from 15 residues.

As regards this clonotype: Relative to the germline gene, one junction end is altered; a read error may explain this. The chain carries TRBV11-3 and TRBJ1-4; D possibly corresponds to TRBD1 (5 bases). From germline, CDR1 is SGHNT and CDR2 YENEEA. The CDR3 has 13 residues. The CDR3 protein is CANSSGTKEKLFF. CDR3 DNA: TGTGCCAACAGCTCCGGGACCAAGGAAAAACTGTTTTTT.

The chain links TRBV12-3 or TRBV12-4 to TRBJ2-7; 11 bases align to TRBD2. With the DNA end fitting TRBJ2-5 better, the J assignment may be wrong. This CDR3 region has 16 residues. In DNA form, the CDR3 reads TGTGCCAGCAGTTTAGCTAGCGGGGGGGTTGCTGAGACCCAGTACTTC. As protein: CASSLASGGVAETQYF.

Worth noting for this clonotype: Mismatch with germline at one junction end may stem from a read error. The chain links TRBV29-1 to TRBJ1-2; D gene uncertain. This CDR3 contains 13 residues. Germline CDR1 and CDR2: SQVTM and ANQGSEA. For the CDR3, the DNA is TGCGGCGTTGAGGGAATAGATGCCTATGGCTACACCTTC. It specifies CGVEGIDAYGYTF.

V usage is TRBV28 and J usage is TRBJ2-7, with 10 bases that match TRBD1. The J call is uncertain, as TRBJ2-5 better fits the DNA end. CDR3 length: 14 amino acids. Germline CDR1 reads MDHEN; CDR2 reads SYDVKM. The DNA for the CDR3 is TGTGCCAGTACTGCGGGACAGGGGTGGGAGACCCAGTACTTC. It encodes CASTAGQGWETQYF.

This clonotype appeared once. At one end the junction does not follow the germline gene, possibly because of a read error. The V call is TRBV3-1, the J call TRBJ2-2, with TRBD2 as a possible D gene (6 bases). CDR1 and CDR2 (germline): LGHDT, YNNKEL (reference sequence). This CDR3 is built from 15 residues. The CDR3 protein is CASGQEGGGTGELFF. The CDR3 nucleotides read TGTGCCAGCGGCCAAGAAGGTGGAGGGACCGGGGAGCTGTTTTTT.

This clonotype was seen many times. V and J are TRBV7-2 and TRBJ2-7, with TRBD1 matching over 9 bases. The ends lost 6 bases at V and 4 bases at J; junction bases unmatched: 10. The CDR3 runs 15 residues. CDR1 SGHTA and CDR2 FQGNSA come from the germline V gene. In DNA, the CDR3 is TGTGCCAGCAGAGTCGGACAGGGGAGGTCATACGAGCAGTACTTC. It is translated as CASRVGQGRSYEQYF. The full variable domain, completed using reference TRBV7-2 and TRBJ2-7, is GAGVSQSPSNKVTEKGKDVELRCDPISGHTALYWYRQSLGQGLEFLIYFQGNSAPDKSGLPSDRFSAERTGGSVSTLTIQRTQQEDSAVYLCASRVGQGRSYEQYFGPGTRLTVT.

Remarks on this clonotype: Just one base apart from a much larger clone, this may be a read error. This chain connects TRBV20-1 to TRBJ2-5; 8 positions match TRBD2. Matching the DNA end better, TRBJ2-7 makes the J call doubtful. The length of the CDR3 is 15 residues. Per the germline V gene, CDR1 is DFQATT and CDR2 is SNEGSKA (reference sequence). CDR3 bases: TGCAGTGCTAGAGATCTCGGGGGGGGCGCCTACGAGCAGTACTTC. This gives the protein CSARDLGGGAYEQYF.

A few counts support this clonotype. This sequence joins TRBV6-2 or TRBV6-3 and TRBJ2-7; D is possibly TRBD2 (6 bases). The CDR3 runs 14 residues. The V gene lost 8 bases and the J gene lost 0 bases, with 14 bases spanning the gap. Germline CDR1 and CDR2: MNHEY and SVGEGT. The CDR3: CASGYGGGSYEQYF. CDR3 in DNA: TGTGCCAGCGGCTACGGGGGAGGCTCCTACGAGCAGTACTTC.

The CDR3 loop reads CASSVMSGQETQYF. The CDR3 DNA reads TGTGCCAGCAGTGTGATGTCGGGGCAAGAGACCCAGTACTTC. The rearrangement uses TRBV27 and TRBJ2-5, with a weak D call TRBD2 (5 bases). Trimming left V 5 bases short and J 2 bases short, with 12 bases between. The CDR3 is 14 amino acids. The V gene's germline CDR1 is MNHEY and CDR2 SMNVEV (reference sequence).

CDR3 nucleotides: TGCGCCAGCAGCCAAGGGATTGACTACGAGCAGTACGTC. This encodes CASSQGIDYEQYV. The J gene is TRBJ2-7, the V gene TRBV4-1; D is unresolved. CDR1 and CDR2 (germline): MGHRA, YSYEKL. The CDR3 spans 13 residues. Trimming pared 1 base from V and 3 bases from J, leaving 7 bases between.

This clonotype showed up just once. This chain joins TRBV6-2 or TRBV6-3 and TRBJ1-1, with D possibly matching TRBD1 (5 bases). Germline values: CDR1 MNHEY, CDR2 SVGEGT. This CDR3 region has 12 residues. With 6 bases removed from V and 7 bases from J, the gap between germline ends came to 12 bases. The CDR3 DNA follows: TGTGCCAGCAGCCCCAGGGACGATGAAGCTTTCTTT. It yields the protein CASSPRDDEAFF.

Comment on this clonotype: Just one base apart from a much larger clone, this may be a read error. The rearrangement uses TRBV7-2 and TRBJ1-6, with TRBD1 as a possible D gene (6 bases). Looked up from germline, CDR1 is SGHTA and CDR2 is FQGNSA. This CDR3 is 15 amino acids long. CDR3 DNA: TGTGCCAGCAGCCCGCAGCAGGGGTCTAATTCACCCTTCCACTTT. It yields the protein CASSPQQGSNSPFHF.

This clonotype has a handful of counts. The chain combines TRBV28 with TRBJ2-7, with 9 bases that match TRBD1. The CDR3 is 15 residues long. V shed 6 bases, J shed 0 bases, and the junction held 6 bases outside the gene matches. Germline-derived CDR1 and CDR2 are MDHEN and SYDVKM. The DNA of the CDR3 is TGTGCCAGCAGGGCTCCGGGACAGGGCTCCTACGAGCAGTACTTC. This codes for CASRAPGQGSYEQYF.

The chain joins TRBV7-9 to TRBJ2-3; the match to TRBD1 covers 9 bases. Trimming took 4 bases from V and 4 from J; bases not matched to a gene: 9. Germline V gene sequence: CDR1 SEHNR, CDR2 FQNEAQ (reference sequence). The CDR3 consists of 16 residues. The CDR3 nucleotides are TGTGCCAGCAGCTCAACCCAACAGGGGGCATCAGATACGCAGTATTTT. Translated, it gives CASSSTQQGASDTQYF. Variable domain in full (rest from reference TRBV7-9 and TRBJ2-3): DTGVSQNPRHKITKRGQNVTFRCDPISEHNRLYWYRQTLGQGPEFLTYFQNEAQLEKSRLLSDRFSAERPKGSFSTLEIQRTEQGDSAMYLCASSSTQQGASDTQYFGPGTRLTVL.

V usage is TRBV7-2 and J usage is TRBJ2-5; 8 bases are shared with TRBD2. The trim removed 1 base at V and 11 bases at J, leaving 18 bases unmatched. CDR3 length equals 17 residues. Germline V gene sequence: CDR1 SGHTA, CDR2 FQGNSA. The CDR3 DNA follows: TGTGCCAGCAGCTTAGTAGTTAGCGGGGAAGCTCGCAATGAGCAGTACTTC. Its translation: CASSLVVSGEARNEQYF.

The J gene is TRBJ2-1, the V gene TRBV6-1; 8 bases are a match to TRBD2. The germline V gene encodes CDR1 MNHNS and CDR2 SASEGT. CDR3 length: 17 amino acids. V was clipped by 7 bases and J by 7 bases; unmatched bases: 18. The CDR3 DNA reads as TGTGCCAGCAACATCCAGTCTCCCAGCGGGGGTTTTAATGAGCAGTTCTTC. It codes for CASNIQSPSGGFNEQFF.

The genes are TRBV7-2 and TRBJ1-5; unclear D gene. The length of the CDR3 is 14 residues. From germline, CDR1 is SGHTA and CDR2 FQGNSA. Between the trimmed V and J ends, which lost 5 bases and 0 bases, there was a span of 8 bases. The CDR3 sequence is CASSVEYSNQPQHF. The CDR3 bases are TGTGCCAGCAGCGTCGAATATAGCAATCAGCCCCAGCATTTT.

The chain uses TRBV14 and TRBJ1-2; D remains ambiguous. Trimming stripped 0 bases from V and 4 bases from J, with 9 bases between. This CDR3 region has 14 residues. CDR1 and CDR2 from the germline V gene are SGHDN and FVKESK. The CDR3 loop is CASSQDNRAYGYTF. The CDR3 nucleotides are TGTGCCAGCAGCCAAGATAATCGAGCCTATGGCTACACCTTC.

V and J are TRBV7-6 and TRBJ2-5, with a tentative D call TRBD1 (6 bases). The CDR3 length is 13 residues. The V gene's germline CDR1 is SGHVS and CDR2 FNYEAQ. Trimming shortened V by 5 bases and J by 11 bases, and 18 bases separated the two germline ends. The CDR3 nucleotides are TGTGCCAGCAGCGACCACAGGGACAATGAGCAGTACTTC. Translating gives CASSDHRDNEQYF.

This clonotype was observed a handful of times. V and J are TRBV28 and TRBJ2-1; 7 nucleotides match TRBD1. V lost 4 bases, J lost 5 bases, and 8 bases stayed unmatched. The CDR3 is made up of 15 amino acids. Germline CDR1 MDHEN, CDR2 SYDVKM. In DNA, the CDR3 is TGTGCCAGCAGTTCCTCCGGGACAGTTAACAATGAGCAGTTCTTC. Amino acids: CASSSSGTVNNEQFF.

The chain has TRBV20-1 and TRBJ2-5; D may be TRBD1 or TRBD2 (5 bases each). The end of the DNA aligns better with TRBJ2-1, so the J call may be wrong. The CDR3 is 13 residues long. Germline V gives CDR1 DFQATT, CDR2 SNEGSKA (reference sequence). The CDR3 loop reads CSARARDQETQFF. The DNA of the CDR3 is TGCAGTGCTAGAGCTAGGGACCAAGAGACCCAGTTCTTC.

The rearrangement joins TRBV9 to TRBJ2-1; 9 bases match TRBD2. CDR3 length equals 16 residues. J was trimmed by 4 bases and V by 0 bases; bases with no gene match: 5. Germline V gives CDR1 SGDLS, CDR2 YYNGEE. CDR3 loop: CASSVGSSGVYNEQFF. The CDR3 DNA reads TGTGCCAGCAGCGTAGGGTCTAGCGGGGTTTACAATGAGCAGTTCTTC.

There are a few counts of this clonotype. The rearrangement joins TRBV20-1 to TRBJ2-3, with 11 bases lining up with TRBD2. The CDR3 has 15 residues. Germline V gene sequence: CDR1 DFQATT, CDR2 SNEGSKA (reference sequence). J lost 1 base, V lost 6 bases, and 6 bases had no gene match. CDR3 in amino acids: CSALAGGSGTDTQYF. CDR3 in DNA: TGCAGTGCCCTAGCGGGGGGTTCGGGCACAGATACGCAGTATTTT.

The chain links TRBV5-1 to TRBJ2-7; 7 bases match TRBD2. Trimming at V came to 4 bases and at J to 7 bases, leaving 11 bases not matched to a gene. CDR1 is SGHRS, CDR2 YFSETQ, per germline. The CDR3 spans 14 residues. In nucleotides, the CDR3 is TGCGCCAGCAGCCGGACTAGTGCGACTCTAGAGCAGTACTTC. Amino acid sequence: CASSRTSATLEQYF.

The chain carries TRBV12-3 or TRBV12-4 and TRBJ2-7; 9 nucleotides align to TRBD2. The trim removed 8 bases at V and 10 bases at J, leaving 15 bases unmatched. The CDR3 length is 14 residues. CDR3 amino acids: CASSLGSSGGTQYF. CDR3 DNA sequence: TGTGCCAGCTCCCTCGGGAGTAGCGGGGGAACCCAGTACTTC.